These 32 T cell receptor beta chains were sequenced from one sample in a study of T cell responses to AZD1222 COVID-19 vaccine. This table comes from immunoSEQ multiplex PCR, and its TCRdb copy is limited to in-frame clones, with some not included. Seen here are 150,000 to 200,000 clones, roughly 93% observed once, and the top ten hold roughly 9.2%. The starting material was peripheral blood, obtained on day 0 of AZD1222 vaccination. The receptors originated from an adult in good health.

The rearrangement joins TRBV18 to TRBJ1-5; 7 nucleotides line up with TRBD1. The junction had 10 bases not matched to a gene; V was cut back by 3 bases and J by 5 bases. The CDR3 sequence is 16 residues long. In germline, CDR1 is KGHSH, CDR2 LQKENI. The DNA for the CDR3 is TGTGCCAGCTCACCGTTCCGGGACAGCGTAGATCAGCCCCAGCATTTT. Translated, it gives CASSPFRDSVDQPQHF.

This chain connects TRBV9 to TRBJ2-7, with D possibly TRBD2 on 6 matching bases. Germline V gives CDR1 SGDLS, CDR2 YYNGEE. Trimming stripped 0 bases from V and 0 bases from J, with 16 bases between. CDR3 size: 17 residues. The CDR3 DNA follows: TGTGCCAGCAGCGTAGAAGCGGAGGGATTTAGCTCCTACGAGCAGTACTTC. It specifies CASSVEAEGFSSYEQYF.

This clone appeared once. This chain connects TRBV28 to TRBJ2-3; tentatively, D is TRBD1 or TRBD2 (5 bases each). The germline CDR1 and CDR2 sequences are MDHEN and SYDVKM. The CDR3 length is 17 residues. Between the trimmed V and J ends, which lost 6 bases and 4 bases, there was a span of 23 bases. The CDR3 sequence: CASRGHGEPIRADTQYF. The CDR3, as DNA: TGTGCCAGCAGGGGGCACGGGGAACCAATTAGGGCAGATACGCAGTATTTT.

In DNA, the CDR3 is TGTGCCAGTAGTATAGAAGACAGATACAATGAAAAACTGTTTTTT. Protein product: CASSIEDRYNEKLFF. The chain has TRBV19 and TRBJ1-4; perhaps TRBD1 as D (5 bases). Germline assignment: CDR1 LNHDA and CDR2 SQIVND (reference sequence). CDR3 size: 15 residues. V shed 0 bases and J shed 5 bases, with 10 bases lying between them.

The chain employs TRBV25-1 and TRBJ2-3, with a weak D call TRBD1 (5 bases). This CDR3 contains 17 residues. CDR1 is MGHDK and CDR2 is SYGVNS in the germline V gene. V was clipped by 2 bases and J by 0 bases, with 15 bases between them. The CDR3: CASSEESSGASTDTQYF. The CDR3 nucleotides read TGTGCCAGCAGTGAAGAATCTTCTGGGGCTAGCACAGATACGCAGTATTTT.

The V call is TRBV14, the J call TRBJ1-3, with 8 bases aligning to TRBD1. Germline V lookup: CDR1 SGHDN, CDR2 FVKESK. V dropped 4 bases and J dropped 2; count of bases not matched to a gene: 1. This CDR3 is built from 14 residues. Here the CDR3 DNA reads TGTGCCAGCAGCCCGGACAGGGCTGGAAACACCATATATTTT. Translating gives CASSPDRAGNTIYF.

The J gene is TRBJ2-1, the V gene TRBV19; TRBD1 is a possible D gene (5 bases). The V end was cut by 4 bases, the J end by 6 bases, with 10 bases between. The CDR3 loop spans 13 amino acids. Germline CDR1 is LNHDA and CDR2 is SQIVND (reference sequence). This CDR3 is CASSSLGRNEQFF. The CDR3 bases are TGTGCCAGTAGTAGCCTGGGGCGCAATGAGCAGTTCTTC.

This chain connects TRBV27 to TRBJ2-7; 7 bases agree with TRBD2. The CDR3 extends over 16 amino acids. CDR1 and CDR2 from the germline V gene are MNHEY and SMNVEV (reference sequence). Trimming removed 5 bases from V and 4 bases from J; junction bases left unmatched: 14. As DNA, the CDR3 is TGTGCCAGCAGTCCGCTGCGAAGAGTGGGGGGGTACGAGCAGTACTTC. It is translated as CASSPLRRVGGYEQYF.

This clone was observed at least ten times. The V gene is TRBV9, the J gene TRBJ2-7; D remains unclear. The CDR3 sequence is 13 residues long. In germline, CDR1 is SGDLS, CDR2 YYNGEE. V was clipped by 0 bases and J by 7 bases, with 11 bases between them. In DNA form, the CDR3 reads TGTGCCAGCAGCGTAGAGTTGTCTAGAGAGCAGTACTTC. The encoded protein is CASSVELSREQYF.

J is TRBJ1-1 and V is TRBV6-2 or TRBV6-3; D call uncertain. Per the germline V gene, CDR1 is MNHEY and CDR2 is SVGEGT. This CDR3 region has 16 residues. V lost 0 bases, J lost 3 bases, and 14 bases lay in between. CDR3 nucleotides: TGTGCCAGCAGTTACTCCCCGGAAAAGTACGACACTGAAGCTTTCTTT. It codes for CASSYSPEKYDTEAFF.

This chain joins TRBV14 and TRBJ2-1, with 7 positions matching TRBD2. The junction had 6 bases not matched to a gene; V was cut back by 1 base and J by 12 bases. Germline-derived CDR1 and CDR2 are SGHDN and FVKESK. The CDR3 totals 13 residues. The CDR3 DNA sequence: TGTGCCAGCAGCCAAGGACTAGCACTGAGGCAGTTCTTC. Translating it yields CASSQGLALRQFF.

This clone was picked up one time. The genes are TRBV4-2 and TRBJ2-1, with D possibly matching TRBD2 (5 bases). CDR1 and CDR2 (germline): LGHNA, YNFKEQ. The CDR3 loop spans 13 amino acids. Trimming shortened V by 1 base and J by 6 bases, and 7 bases separated the two germline ends. CDR3 sequence: CASSQAGVNEQFF. The CDR3, as DNA: TGTGCCAGCAGCCAAGCCGGGGTCAATGAGCAGTTCTTC.

The chain employs TRBV6-5 and TRBJ1-5; the D gene is possibly TRBD1 (5 bases). Germline V gene lookup returns CDR1 MNHEY and CDR2 SVGAGI. This CDR3 comprises 13 residues. Between the trimmed V and J ends, which lost 5 bases and 4 bases, there was a span of 9 bases. CDR3 loop: CASSSTGNQPQHF. DNA of the CDR3: TGTGCCAGCAGTAGCACAGGTAATCAGCCCCAGCATTTT.

This clone occurred once. The CDR3 DNA is TGTGCCAGCAGCCCAGACAGGGGAAACGAAAAACTGTTTTTT. Translated, it gives CASSPDRGNEKLFF. This chain connects TRBV7-9 to TRBJ1-4; 8 bases are shared with TRBD1. The CDR3 runs to 14 residues. In germline, CDR1 is SEHNR, CDR2 FQNEAQ (reference sequence). V shed 5 bases and J 8 bases; nucleotides not matched to a gene: 7.

The chain links TRBV12-3 or TRBV12-4 to TRBJ1-1; maybe TRBD1 (5 bases). The length of the CDR3 is 13 residues. With 2 bases removed from V and 4 bases from J, the gap between germline ends came to 8 bases. This CDR3 reads CASSLIQGTEAFF. CDR3 nucleotide sequence: TGTGCCAGCAGTTTAATCCAGGGCACTGAAGCTTTCTTT.

The CDR3 loop reads CASTPGQGFYEQFF. The CDR3, as DNA: TGTGCCAGCACACCGGGACAGGGGTTCTATGAGCAGTTCTTC. The rearrangement uses TRBV2 and TRBJ2-1; 10 positions agree with TRBD1. Germline lookup yields CDR1 SNHLY and CDR2 FYNNEI. This CDR3 spans 14 amino acids. V lost 7 bases, J lost 8 bases, and 8 bases stayed unmatched.

The chain joins TRBV25-1 to TRBJ1-6; D is unresolved. Germline loops: CDR1 MGHDK, CDR2 SYGVNS. Trimming removed 7 bases at V and 9 bases at J, with 16 bases between. This CDR3 spans 14 amino acids. CDR3 amino acids: CASNAPGRGSPLHF. Written as DNA, the CDR3 is TGTGCCAGCAATGCACCGGGCCGGGGTTCACCCCTCCACTTT.

V and J are TRBV24-1 and TRBJ2-1; 12 bases align to TRBD2. Germline V lookup: CDR1 KGHDR, CDR2 SFDVKD. The CDR3 has 20 residues. J was trimmed by 10 bases and V by 3 bases; bases with no gene match: 21. Here the CDR3 reads CATSDPGTPGTSGYVKEQFF. In nucleotides, the CDR3 is TGTGCCACCAGTGATCCCGGGACTCCCGGGACTAGCGGGTACGTCAAGGAGCAGTTCTTC.

The chain uses TRBV6-5 and TRBJ1-2; 9 positions agree with TRBD1. J gave up 2 bases and V 5 bases, and 3 bases lay outside the gene matches. The CDR3 has 14 amino acids. Germline values: CDR1 MNHEY, CDR2 SVGAGI. The CDR3 DNA reads as TGTGCCAGCAGTCGGGACAGGGTGAACTATGGCTACACCTTC. Residues: CASSRDRVNYGYTF.

This rearrangement joins TRBV4-2 to TRBJ1-6; D gene unclear. CDR1 and CDR2 from the germline V gene are LGHNA and YNFKEQ. The CDR3 loop spans 14 amino acids. V was pared by 0 bases and J by 7 bases, with 7 bases between. CDR3 sequence reads: CASSQDVANSPLHF. The DNA of the CDR3 is TGTGCCAGCAGCCAAGATGTGGCCAATTCACCCCTCCACTTT.

The chain recombines TRBV5-6 with TRBJ2-7; D is undetermined. Trimming removed 0 bases at V and 4 bases at J, with 14 bases between. The CDR3 runs 15 residues. Per germline, CDR1 SGHDT and CDR2 YYEEEE. CDR3 sequence: CASSLGTDPAYEQYF. DNA of the CDR3: TGTGCCAGCAGCTTGGGGACCGACCCGGCTTACGAGCAGTACTTC.

This rearrangement joins TRBV20-1 to TRBJ2-5; no definite D call. This CDR3 contains 11 residues. V was trimmed by 3 bases and J by 5 bases, leaving 7 bases between them. Germline assignment: CDR1 DFQATT and CDR2 SNEGSKA (reference sequence). The chain's CDR3 is CSASNGETQYF. The CDR3 DNA reads TGCAGTGCTAGTAATGGGGAGACCCAGTACTTC.

With respect to this clone: The junction and the germline gene differ at one end; a read error may be behind it. The CDR3 bases are TGTGCTTGGAGTGTACGAATGATGGGTGGCTACACCTTC. This codes for CAWSVRMMGGYTF. The chain links TRBV30 to TRBJ1-2; the D is unclear. Germline CDR1 and CDR2: GTSNPN and SVGIG (reference sequence). The CDR3 is made up of 13 amino acids. The full variable domain, completed using reference TRBV30 and TRBJ1-2, is SQTIHQWPATLVQPVGSPLSLECTVEGTSNPNLYWYRQAAGRGLQLLFYSVGIGQISSEVPQNLSASRPQDRQFILSSKKLLLSDSGFYLCAWSVRMMGGYTFGSGTRLTVV.

The chain links TRBV12-3 or TRBV12-4 to TRBJ2-7; D is perhaps TRBD1 or TRBD2 (5 bases each). The CDR3 loop spans 13 amino acids. V gave up 6 bases and J gave up 2 bases, with 11 bases separating them. The CDR3 is CASSYEGPYEQYF. CDR3 sequence (DNA): TGTGCCAGCAGCTATGAGGGGCCCTACGAGCAGTACTTC.

The sample holds one count of this clone. This chain connects TRBV10-3 to TRBJ2-1; 7 bases map to TRBD2. Germline V gene lookup returns CDR1 ENHRY and CDR2 SYGVKD. The CDR3 extends over 15 amino acids. V lost 0 bases, J lost 9 bases, and 8 bases stayed unmatched. The CDR3 reads CAISESAGRSGEQFF. The CDR3 DNA sequence: TGTGCCATCAGTGAGTCAGCGGGAAGGTCGGGTGAGCAGTTCTTC.

The chain recombines TRBV30 with TRBJ1-2; no clear D. CDR1 is GTSNPN and CDR2 is SVGIG in the germline V gene (reference sequence). The CDR3 is made up of 12 amino acids. V lost 3 bases, J lost 6 bases, and 11 bases lay in between. The CDR3 bases are TGTGCCTGGAGGGAACGACTGGATGGCTACACCTTC. Translating it yields CAWRERLDGYTF.

This chain connects TRBV5-1 to TRBJ1-2; 7 bases are shared with TRBD1. CDR1 SGHRS and CDR2 YFSETQ come from the germline V gene. The CDR3 has 14 amino acids. With 0 bases clipped from V and 7 bases from J, the junction kept 6 bases outside the gene matches. The chain's CDR3 is CASSLGDRSSGYTF. DNA of the CDR3: TGCGCCAGCAGCTTGGGGGACAGATCGTCTGGCTACACCTTC.

The rearrangement joins TRBV28 to TRBJ2-1; D is unresolved. CDR1 and CDR2 from the germline V gene are MDHEN and SYDVKM. This CDR3 comprises 12 residues. Trimming pared 3 bases from V and 9 bases from J, leaving 9 bases between. CDR3 DNA: TGTGCCAGCAGTTTCCTTGTCGGTGAGCAGTTCTTC. Translating it yields CASSFLVGEQFF.

The chain joins TRBV5-5 to TRBJ2-3; no reliable D call. Deletions cut 0 bases from V and 4 bases from J, with 9 bases between. Looked up from germline, CDR1 is SGHKS and CDR2 is YYEKEE (reference sequence). There are 14 residues in the CDR3. The CDR3 sequence is CASSLAGPPDTQYF. The CDR3 DNA reads TGTGCCAGCAGCTTGGCCGGGCCGCCAGATACGCAGTATTTT.

The gene calls are TRBV30 and TRBJ2-7, with 10 nucleotides matching TRBD2. The J segment lost 5 bases and the V segment lost 5 bases, leaving 15 bases of the junction unmatched. Germline V gene sequence: CDR1 GTSNPN, CDR2 SVGIG (reference sequence). The CDR3 is 16 amino acids. CDR3 in DNA: TGTGCCTGGGCTAGCGGGAGAGGCACATGGTACCACGAGCAGTACTTC. Protein sequence: CAWASGRGTWYHEQYF.

The chain is built from TRBV3-1 (or the pseudogene TRBV3-2) and TRBJ2-1, with 12 bases aligning to TRBD2. The J segment lost 2 bases and the V segment lost 4 bases, leaving 9 bases of the junction unmatched. The CDR3 totals 18 residues. The germline gives CDR1 LGHDT, CDR2 YNNKEL (reference sequence). CDR3 coding DNA: TGTGCCAGCAGCCCCGGGGGGTCTAGCGGGAGGGCCTACAATGAGCAGTTCTTC. Its translation is CASSPGGSSGRAYNEQFF.

The chain is built from TRBV5-1 and TRBJ2-6, with TRBD1 as a possible D gene (5 bases). The germline V gene encodes CDR1 SGHRS and CDR2 YFSETQ. Trimming took off 0 bases at V and 0 bases at J, with 19 bases between the two ends. The CDR3 consists of 20 residues. The CDR3 DNA sequence: TGCGCCAGCAGCTTGGACCTTATGCAAGGGGCCCGCTCTGGGGCCAACGTCCTGACTTTC. Protein: CASSLDLMQGARSGANVLTF. The full variable domain, with the rest looked up from reference TRBV5-1 and TRBJ2-6, is KAGVTQTPRYLIKTRGQQVTLSCSPISGHRSVSWYQQTPGQGLQFLFEYFSETQRNKGNFPGRFSGRQFSNSRSEMNVSTLELGDSALYLCASSLDLMQGARSGANVLTFGAGSRLTVL.